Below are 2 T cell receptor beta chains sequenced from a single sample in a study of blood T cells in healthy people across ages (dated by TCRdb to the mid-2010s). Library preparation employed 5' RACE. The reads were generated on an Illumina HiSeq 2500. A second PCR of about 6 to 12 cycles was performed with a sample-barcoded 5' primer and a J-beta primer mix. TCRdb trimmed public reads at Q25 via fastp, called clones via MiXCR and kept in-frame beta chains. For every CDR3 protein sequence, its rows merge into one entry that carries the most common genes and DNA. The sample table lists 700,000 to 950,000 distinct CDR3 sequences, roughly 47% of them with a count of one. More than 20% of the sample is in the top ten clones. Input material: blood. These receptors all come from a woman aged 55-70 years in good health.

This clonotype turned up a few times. The CDR3 bases are TGTGCCAGCAGCTTGCCCGGGACTAGCGGCTACGAGCAGTACTTC. Protein sequence: CASSLPGTSGYEQYF. The V and J genes are TRBV7-8 and TRBJ2-7, with 11 bases fitting TRBD2. The CDR3 extends over 15 amino acids. Germline V gene sequence: CDR1 SGHVS, CDR2 FQNEAQ. J lost 3 bases, V lost 3 bases, and 4 bases had no gene match.

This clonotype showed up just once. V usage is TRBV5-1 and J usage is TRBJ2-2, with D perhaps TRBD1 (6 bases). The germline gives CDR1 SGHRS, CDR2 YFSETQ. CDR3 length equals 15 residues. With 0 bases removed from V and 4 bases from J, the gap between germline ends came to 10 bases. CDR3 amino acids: CASSLGQAGTGELFF. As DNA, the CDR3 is TGCGCCAGCAGCTTGGGACAGGCCGGCACCGGGGAGCTGTTTTTT.